Below are 17 T cell receptor beta chains sequenced from a single sample in a study of shared clonotypes between healthy human individuals. Generated by immunoSEQ multiplex PCR, the TCRdb table keeps only in-frame clones and is missing some. In the table there are about 680,000 clones, 74% of which are singletons. The specimen sequenced was memory CD4+ T cells sorted from blood. As to subset: CD45RA-negative fraction. These receptors came from a woman aged 25-40 years in good health.

The sample holds one count of this clone. This chain connects TRBV6-6 to TRBJ2-7; a possible D gene is TRBD2 (6 bases). Trimming stripped 7 bases from V and 2 bases from J, with 12 bases between. Germline lookup yields CDR1 MNHNY and CDR2 SVGAGI (reference sequence). CDR3 size: 13 residues. In DNA, the CDR3 is TGTGCCAGCAAGGCCGGACTAACCTACGAGCAGTACTTC. Translated: CASKAGLTYEQYF.

About this clone itself: The same CDR3 is also encoded by other DNA sequences in this sample. The chain is built from TRBV6-5 and TRBJ2-3; D uncertain. The CDR3 totals 13 residues. Per germline, CDR1 MNHEY and CDR2 SVGAGI. Trimming pared 6 bases from V and 1 base from J, leaving 8 bases between. This chain's CDR3 is CASRGTGTDTQYF. As DNA, the CDR3 is TGTGCCAGCAGGGGCACAGGCACAGATACGCAGTATTTT.

The chain has TRBV5-1 and TRBJ2-2, with D hard to call. The germline V and J ends were trimmed by 0 bases and 1 base, with 7 bases remaining between them. CDR3 size: 15 residues. Germline CDR1 reads SGHRS; CDR2 reads YFSETQ. CDR3 residues: CASSLAGENTGELFF. Here the CDR3 DNA reads TGCGCCAGCAGCTTGGCTGGGGAGAACACCGGGGAGCTGTTTTTT.

Details on this clone: Other DNA sequences from this sample encode an identical CDR3 as well. This chain uses TRBV5-1 with TRBJ1-3; possible D gene TRBD1, 6 bases. Germline-derived CDR1 and CDR2 are SGHRS and YFSETQ. V dropped 1 base and J dropped 7 bases, with 15 bases sitting between them. CDR3 length equals 15 residues. DNA of the CDR3: TGCGCCAGCAGCTTGCAGGGGTCTCACGGGAACACCATATATTTT. Its translation: CASSLQGSHGNTIYF.

Concerning this clone itself: Other DNA sequences of this sample code for an identical CDR3. The chain couples TRBV28 to TRBJ1-5; D may be TRBD1 (6 bases). This CDR3 comprises 15 residues. V was clipped by 3 bases and J by 2 bases, with 11 bases between them. Germline V gene sequence: CDR1 MDHEN, CDR2 SYDVKM. The CDR3 DNA reads TGTGCCAGCAGTTTGTCCGGGGGGCGCAATCAGCCCCAGCATTTT. Its translation: CASSLSGGRNQPQHF.

The V call is TRBV19, the J call TRBJ2-3; D not certain. The V end lost 2 bases, the J end lost 2 bases, and 8 bases lay between the germline ends. This CDR3 has 14 amino acids. The germline CDR1 and CDR2 sequences are LNHDA and SQIVND (reference sequence). CDR3 region: CASSIMLSTDTQYF. The CDR3 nucleotides read TGTGCCAGTAGTATAATGCTGTCCACAGATACGCAGTATTTT.

CDR3 DNA: TGTGCCAGCACTTACCTAAGCTCCTACAATGAGCAGTTCTTC. Residues: CASTYLSSYNEQFF. This chain uses TRBV2 with TRBJ2-1, with D unclear. The V and J ends lost 7 bases and 0 bases respectively, with 10 bases between them. Germline CDR1 and CDR2: SNHLY and FYNNEI. The CDR3 totals 14 residues.

This sequence joins TRBV4-1 and TRBJ2-4, with 11 bases that match TRBD2. The CDR3 sequence is 18 residues long. Looked up from germline, CDR1 is MGHRA and CDR2 is YSYEKL. The trim removed 1 base at V and 9 bases at J, leaving 14 bases unmatched. CDR3: CASSQVVVAGGGQGIQYF. CDR3 DNA: TGCGCCAGCAGCCAAGTTGTAGTAGCGGGAGGGGGGCAGGGCATTCAGTACTTC.

The chain combines TRBV19 with TRBJ2-5; the D gene is possibly TRBD2 (5 bases). The germline V gene encodes CDR1 LNHDA and CDR2 SQIVND (reference sequence). Trimming removed 3 bases from V and 6 bases from J, with 14 bases in between. The CDR3 loop spans 14 amino acids. For the CDR3, the DNA is TGTGCCAGTAGTATGGGTTCCAGAGGGAAGACCCAGTACTTC. Translating it yields CASSMGSRGKTQYF. Looking up the rest from reference TRBV19 and TRBJ2-5 gives the full variable domain: DGGITQSPKYLFRKEGQNVTLSCEQNLNHDAMYWYRQDPGQGLRLIYYSQIVNDFQKGDIAEGYSVSREKKESFPLTVTSAQKNPTAFYLCASSMGSRGKTQYFGPGTRLLVL.

The CDR3 sequence: CASSQVIGSGIETQYF. CDR3 nucleotide sequence: TGCGCCAGCAGCCAAGTAATAGGTAGCGGGATTGAGACCCAGTACTTC. This chain links TRBV4-1 with TRBJ2-5; 8 nucleotides line up with TRBD2. J was trimmed by 5 bases and V by 1 base; bases with no gene match: 9. The CDR3 runs to 16 residues. Germline V gene lookup returns CDR1 MGHRA and CDR2 YSYEKL.

This clone was counted between two and nine times. The J gene is TRBJ2-7, the V gene TRBV5-4; D not resolved. Germline V gives CDR1 SGHNT, CDR2 YYREEE (reference sequence). The CDR3 is made up of 15 amino acids. V was trimmed by 4 bases and J by 0 bases, leaving 14 bases between them. CDR3 region: CASSPGRASSYEQYF. For the CDR3, the DNA is TGTGCCAGCAGCCCTGGACGAGCCAGCTCCTACGAGCAGTACTTC.

A single count supports this clone. The gene calls are TRBV29-1 and TRBJ1-1, with D hard to call. The germline V gene has CDR1 SQVTM and CDR2 ANQGSEA. Deletions cut 7 bases from V and 1 base from J, with 10 bases between. This CDR3 spans 12 amino acids. CDR3: CSGDKKNTEAFF. The CDR3, as DNA: TGCAGCGGAGACAAAAAGAACACTGAAGCTTTCTTT.

The J gene is TRBJ2-5, the V gene TRBV19; TRBD1 matches at 7 bases. Germline-derived CDR1 and CDR2 are LNHDA and SQIVND (reference sequence). The CDR3 runs to 15 residues. J lost 3 bases, V lost 4 bases, and 8 bases had no gene match. The CDR3 region is CASSNPGQNEETQYF. The CDR3 nucleotides read TGTGCCAGTAGTAACCCGGGACAGAACGAAGAGACCCAGTACTTC.

The rearrangement joins TRBV11-2 to TRBJ2-1; no definite D call. Germline-derived CDR1 and CDR2 are SGHAT and FQNNGV. The V end lost 1 base, the J end lost 5 bases, and 3 bases lay between the germline ends. This CDR3 has 12 residues. The CDR3 nucleotides read TGTGCCAGCAGCTTAGCCCACAATGAGCAGTTCTTC. Translation: CASSLAHNEQFF. Complete variable domain (other parts from reference TRBV11-2 and TRBJ2-1): EAGVAQSPRYKIIEKRQSVAFWCNPISGHATLYWYQQILGQGPKLLIQFQNNGVVDDSQLPKDRFSAERLKGVDSTLKIQPAKLEDSAVYLCASSLAHNEQFFGPGTRLTVL.

This chain connects TRBV11-2 to TRBJ2-1, with D hard to call. The ends were cut back, 0 bases at V and 4 bases at J, with 10 bases in the middle. This CDR3 has 15 amino acids. The germline V gene encodes CDR1 SGHAT and CDR2 FQNNGV. The CDR3 is CASSLDFSRYNEQFF. In nucleotides, the CDR3 is TGTGCCAGCAGCTTAGATTTCTCGCGGTACAATGAGCAGTTCTTC.

V is TRBV5-6 and J is TRBJ1-1; D ambiguous. The V and J ends lost 0 bases and 6 bases respectively, with 15 bases between them. This CDR3 is 15 amino acids long. The V gene's germline CDR1 is SGHDT and CDR2 YYEEEE. For the CDR3, the DNA is TGTGCCAGCAGCTTGGTTTCGGGAACTAGGTCTGAAGCTTTCTTT. Its translation is CASSLVSGTRSEAFF.

This chain links TRBV4-1 with TRBJ2-7, with no clear D. Trimming cost V 2 bases and J 2 bases, with 10 bases left between them. This CDR3 spans 14 amino acids. From germline, CDR1 is MGHRA and CDR2 YSYEKL. The chain's CDR3 is CASSQPDSTYEQYF. CDR3 sequence (DNA): TGCGCCAGCAGCCAACCTGACTCCACCTACGAGCAGTACTTC.